This T cell receptor (beta chain) is drawn from a study of T cell responses to AZD1222 COVID-19 vaccine. General study results and limits: Donors skewed white British and female; clonal diversity was possibly underestimated.

Libraries were prepared by immunoSEQ multiplex PCR; TCRdb keeps only in-frame clonotypes and omits some of them. The sample contains 65,000 to 70,000 clones, around 78% of which appear only once. As for this clone: Antigen unknown.

CDR3 length: 15 amino acids. Germline V gene lookup returns CDR1 MNHEY and CDR2 SMNVEV (reference sequence). V lost 6 bases to trimming and J lost 5 bases; unmatched junction nucleotides: 10. Second-dose groups at about 4 or about 12 weeks were pooled. The sequence came from an adult who received the AZD1222 COVID-19 vaccine. This chain links TRBV27 with TRBJ1-5; 7 bases align to TRBD1. Sequenced material: peripheral blood, taken 28 days after the second AZD1222 dose. The CDR3 protein is CASSRDSLWDQPQHF. The DNA of the CDR3 is TGTGCCAGCAGCCGGGACAGCCTGTGGGATCAGCCCCAGCATTTT.